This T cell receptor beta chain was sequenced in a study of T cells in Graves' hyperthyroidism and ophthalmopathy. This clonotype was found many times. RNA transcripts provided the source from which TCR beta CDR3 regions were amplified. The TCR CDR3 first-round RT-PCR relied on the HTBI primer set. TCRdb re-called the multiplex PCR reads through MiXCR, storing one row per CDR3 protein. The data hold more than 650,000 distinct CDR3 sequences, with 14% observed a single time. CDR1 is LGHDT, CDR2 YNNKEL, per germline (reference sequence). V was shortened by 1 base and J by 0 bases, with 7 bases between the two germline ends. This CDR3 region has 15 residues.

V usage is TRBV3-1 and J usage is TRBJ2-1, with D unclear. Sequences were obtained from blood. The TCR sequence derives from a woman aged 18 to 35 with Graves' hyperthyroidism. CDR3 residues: CASSQVESSYNEQFF. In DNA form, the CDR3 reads TGTGCCAGCAGCCAAGTGGAGAGCTCCTACAATGAGCAGTTCTTC.